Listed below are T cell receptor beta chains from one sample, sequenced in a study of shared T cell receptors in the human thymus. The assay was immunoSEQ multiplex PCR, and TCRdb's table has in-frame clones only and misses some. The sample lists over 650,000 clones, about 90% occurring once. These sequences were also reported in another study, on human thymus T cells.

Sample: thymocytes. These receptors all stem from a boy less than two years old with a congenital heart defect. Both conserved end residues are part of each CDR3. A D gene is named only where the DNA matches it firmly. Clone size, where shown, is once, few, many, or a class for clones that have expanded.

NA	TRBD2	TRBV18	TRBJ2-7	CASSPEAGLTAGGYEQYF	TGTGCCAGCTCACCCGAGGCTGGCCTCACGGCGGGAGGCTACGAGCAGTACTTC
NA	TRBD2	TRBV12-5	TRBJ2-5	CASGLSSGRIQETQYF	TGTGCTAGTGGTTTGAGTAGCGGGAGGATCCAAGAGACCCAGTACTTC
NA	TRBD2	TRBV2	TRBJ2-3	CAGNTGGLTDTQYF	TGTGCCGGTAATACGGGGGGGTTGACAGATACGCAGTATTTT
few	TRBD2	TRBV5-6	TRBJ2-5	CASSAHRLAGEETQYF	TGTGCCAGCAGCGCGCATAGGCTAGCGGGAGAAGAGACCCAGTACTTC
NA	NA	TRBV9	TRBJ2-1	CASSVATLVDNEQFF	TGTGCCAGCAGCGTAGCTACGTTAGTGGACAATGAGCAGTTCTTC
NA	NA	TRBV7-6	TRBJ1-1	CASSLALRNTEAFF	TGTGCCAGCAGCTTAGCGCTGCGGAACACTGAAGCTTTCTTT
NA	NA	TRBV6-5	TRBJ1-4	CASSPNDRMEEKLFF	TGTGCCAGCAGTCCTAACGACAGAATGGAAGAAAAACTGTTTTTT
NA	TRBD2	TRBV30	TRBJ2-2	CAWRLAGAGELFF	TGTGCCTGGAGGTTAGCGGGAGCCGGGGAGCTGTTTTTT
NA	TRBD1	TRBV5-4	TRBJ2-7	CASSGQGGPRGEQYF	TGTGCCAGCAGCGGACAGGGAGGCCCTCGGGGCGAGCAGTACTTC
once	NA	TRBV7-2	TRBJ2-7	CASSFTVSYEQYF	TGTGCCAGCAGCTTCACAGTCTCCTACGAGCAGTACTTC
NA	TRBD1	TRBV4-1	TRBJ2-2	CASSQWGTAGELFF	TGCGCCAGCAGCCAATGGGGGACAGCCGGGGAGCTGTTTTTT
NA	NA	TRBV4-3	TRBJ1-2	CASSQVRGPGNGYGYTF	TGCGCCAGCAGCCAAGTAAGAGGTCCAGGGAACGGCTATGGCTACACCTTC
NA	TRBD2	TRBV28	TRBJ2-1	CASSFKGTSGTYNEQFF	TGTGCCAGCAGTTTCAAAGGGACTAGCGGGACTTACAATGAGCAGTTCTTC
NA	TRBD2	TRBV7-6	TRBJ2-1	CASSLNPGGSSYNEQFF	TGTGCCAGCAGCTTAAATCCGGGGGGGAGCTCCTACAATGAGCAGTTCTTC
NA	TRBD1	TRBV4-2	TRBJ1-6	CASSQPAPGQGVGNSPLHF	TGTGCCAGCAGCCAACCAGCCCCCGGACAGGGGGTCGGTAATTCACCCCTCCACTTT
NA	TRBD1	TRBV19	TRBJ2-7	CASSINNRDRRNEQYF	TGTGCCAGTAGTATCAATAATCGGGACAGGCGAAACGAGCAGTACTTC
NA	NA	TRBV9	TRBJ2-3	CASSDVRGASTDTQYF	TGTGCCAGCAGCGACGTACGGGGGGCTAGCACAGATACGCAGTATTTT
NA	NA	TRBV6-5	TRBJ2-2	CASSSSVDTGELFF	NA
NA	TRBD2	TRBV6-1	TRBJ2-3	CASSGGTSGGNPTDTQYF	TGTGCCAGCAGTGGCGGGACTAGCGGGGGGAACCCCACAGATACGCAGTATTTT
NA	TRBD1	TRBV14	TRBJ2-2	CASSPGQGDTGELFF	TGTGCCAGCAGCCCGGGACAGGGGGATACCGGGGAGCTGTTTTTT
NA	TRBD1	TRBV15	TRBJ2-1	CATSRDSTGGGGEQFF	TGTGCCACCAGCAGAGATTCGACAGGGGGCGGGGGTGAGCAGTTCTTC
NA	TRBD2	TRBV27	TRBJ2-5	CASSPQPGLAGEQETQYF	TGTGCCAGCAGTCCGCAACCGGGACTAGCGGGAGAACAAGAGACCCAGTACTTC